Listed below are T cell receptor beta chains from one sample, sequenced in a study of blood T cell repertoires in COVID-19. This table comes from immunoSEQ multiplex PCR, and its TCRdb copy is limited to in-frame clones, with some not included. The sample carries 250,000 to 300,000 clones, roughly 80% recorded once. The sample consisted of PBMCs or T cells enriched from blood (not recorded which). Source of these receptors: a middle-aged man who had been exposed to COVID-19. Each CDR3 is given with its conserved first and last residue. A D gene is named only where the DNA matches it firmly. For some rows the clone size is stated as once, few or many, or as a class when expanded; others skip it.

d_gene	abundance	j_gene	v_gene	CDR3aa	CDR3nt
NA	NA	TRBJ1-1	TRBV4-1	CASSQQPVSSRGTEAFF	TGCGCCAGCAGCCAACAACCGGTCTCTAGTAGGGGCACTGAAGCTTTCTTT
NA	NA	TRBJ1-2	TRBV5-1	CAVSGDYGYTF	TGCGCCGTGTCAGGGGACTATGGCTACACCTTC
NA	NA	TRBJ1-5	TRBV6-1	CASSEAQGSNQPQHF	TGTGCCAGCAGTGAAGCTCAGGGGAGCAATCAGCCCCAGCATTTT
NA	NA	TRBJ1-4	TRBV28	CASMLGGGEKLFF	TGTGCCAGCATGTTGGGAGGAGGAGAAAAACTGTTTTTT
TRBD1	many	TRBJ1-2	TRBV28	CASSLQGAPGYTF	TGTGCCAGCAGTCTTCAGGGGGCGCCTGGCTACACCTTC
NA	NA	TRBJ1-1	TRBV6-5	CASSYSRRMNTEAFF	TGTGCCAGCAGTTACTCGCGCAGGATGAACACTGAAGCTTTCTTT
TRBD1	NA	TRBJ2-1	TRBV30	CAWSVLGTGNEQFF	TGTGCCTGGAGTGTACTCGGGACAGGGAATGAGCAGTTCTTC
TRBD1	NA	TRBJ1-4	TRBV28	CASSLGTGGEKLFF	TGTGCCAGCAGTCTCGGGACAGGCGGTGAAAAACTGTTTTTT
NA	NA	TRBJ2-5	TRBV11-2	CASSLDGPSQETQYF	TGTGCCAGCAGCTTAGATGGGCCGAGCCAAGAGACCCAGTACTTC
NA	few	TRBJ1-2	TRBV5-1	CASSLEGRVGGYTF	TGCGCCAGCAGCTTGGAAGGCAGGGTGGGCGGCTACACCTTC
TRBD1	NA	TRBJ1-5	TRBV2	CASMRDRGWDQPQHF	TGTGCCAGCATGAGGGACAGGGGTTGGGATCAGCCCCAGCATTTT
NA	NA	TRBJ2-5	TRBV9	CASSVAGTEGETQYF	TGTGCCAGCAGCGTAGCTGGGACGGAGGGAGAGACCCAGTACTTC
NA	NA	TRBJ2-7	TRBV6-1	CASSDQDRLENYEQYF	TGTGCCAGCAGTGACCAAGACCGACTTGAAAACTACGAGCAGTACTTC
TRBD2	NA	TRBJ2-1	TRBV5-1	CASSPRGLVGNEQFF	TGCGCCAGCAGCCCCCGAGGACTAGTGGGCAATGAGCAGTTCTTC
TRBD1	NA	TRBJ1-2	TRBV28	CASSLGVRGKSGYTF	TGTGCCAGCAGTTTAGGGGTCAGGGGGAAGTCTGGCTACACCTTC
NA	NA	TRBJ1-1	TRBV2	CASSDSRTEAFF	TGTGCCAGCAGCGATAGTCGCACTGAAGCTTTCTTT
NA	NA	TRBJ2-7	TRBV19	CASSLLLSLAARAEQYF	TGTGCCAGTAGTCTCTTGCTAAGCCTAGCCGCCCGGGCCGAGCAGTACTTC
TRBD2	NA	TRBJ2-7	TRBV6-5	CASSPTSGPYEQYF	TGTGCCAGCAGTCCGACTAGCGGGCCTTACGAGCAGTACTTC
NA	NA	TRBJ2-1	TRBV24-1	CATSDFTGFEQFF	TGTGCCACCAGTGATTTCACAGGGTTCGAGCAGTTCTTC
NA	NA	TRBJ2-7	TRBV7-8	CASSSHLWSSVEQYF	TGTGCCAGCAGCTCGCACCTCTGGTCGAGTGTCGAGCAGTACTTC
NA	once	TRBJ2-1	TRBV7-3	CASSLIPNNEQFF	TGTGCCAGCAGCTTAATTCCTAACAATGAGCAGTTCTTC
NA	few	TRBJ1-1	TRBV11-2	CASSGQRGNTEAFF	TGTGCCAGCAGCGGACAACGTGGGAACACTGAAGCTTTCTTT
TRBD2	few	TRBJ2-2	TRBV7-9	CASSLLAGAGELFF	TGTGCCAGCAGCTTACTAGCGGGAGCCGGGGAGCTGTTTTTT
TRBD2	NA	TRBJ2-7	TRBV3-1/TRBV3-2	CASSPHAGADYEQYF	TGTGCCAGCAGCCCCCACGCGGGAGCGGACTACGAGCAGTACTTC
TRBD1	NA	TRBJ1-2	TRBV11-3	CASSQGADGYTF	TGTGCCAGCAGCCAGGGGGCTGATGGCTACACCTTC
NA	NA	TRBJ1-2	TRBV4-2	CASSQGAIESIGYTF	TGTGCCAGCAGCCAAGGGGCCATCGAATCCATTGGCTACACCTTC
NA	NA	TRBJ2-1	TRBV21-1	CASSVARGNNEQFF	NA
NA	NA	TRBJ2-4	TRBV5-4	CASSFAGNTVVKNIQYF	TGTGCCAGCAGCTTCGCAGGGAACACCGTAGTCAAAAACATTCAGTACTTC
TRBD1	NA	TRBJ1-6	TRBV5-6	CASSWDREPNSPLHF	TGTGCCAGCAGCTGGGACAGGGAGCCTAATTCACCCCTCCACTTT
TRBD2	NA	TRBJ2-1	TRBV5-1	CASSNRLAGDEEQFF	TGCGCCAGCAGCAATAGACTAGCGGGAGATGAGGAGCAGTTCTTC
TRBD1	NA	TRBJ2-7	TRBV11-1	CASGLDRASYEQYF	TGTGCCAGCGGACTGGACAGGGCATCCTACGAGCAGTACTTC
TRBD1	NA	TRBJ1-2	TRBV28	CAGGQENYGYTF	TGTGCCGGCGGACAGGAAAACTATGGCTACACCTTC
NA	NA	TRBJ1-3	TRBV4-1	CASSQEVTSSGNTIYF	TGCGCCAGCAGCCAAGAGGTCACTTCCTCTGGAAACACCATATATTTT
TRBD2	NA	TRBJ2-1	TRBV6-1	CASSEVSGSGNEQFF	TGTGCCAGCAGTGAGGTTAGCGGGAGCGGAAATGAGCAGTTCTTC
TRBD2	NA	TRBJ2-7	TRBV5-8	CASSLGTSGRWTYEQYF	TGTGCCAGCAGCTTGGGAACTAGCGGGAGGTGGACCTACGAGCAGTACTTC
NA	NA	TRBJ2-7	TRBV30	CAWSAGRGGYEQYF	TGTGCCTGGAGTGCGGGGAGAGGTGGCTACGAGCAGTACTTC
TRBD2	NA	TRBJ2-3	TRBV11-2	CASSRGLAGPTDTQYF	TGTGCCAGCAGCCGTGGACTAGCGGGACCCACAGATACGCAGTATTTT
NA	NA	TRBJ1-1	TRBV3-1/TRBV3-2	CASRLGAEAFF	TGTGCCAGCAGATTAGGGGCTGAAGCTTTCTTT
NA	NA	TRBJ2-7	TRBV5-8	CATFRRTHLGGEQYF	TGTGCCACGTTCAGACGGACCCACCTTGGAGGCGAGCAGTACTTC
NA	once	TRBJ1-4	TRBV2	CASSSPRGDHNEKLFF	TGTGCCAGCAGCTCCCCTCGGGGAGATCATAATGAAAAACTGTTTTTT
NA	NA	TRBJ1-4	TRBV18	CASSPNGGTNEKLFF	TGTGCCAGCTCACCAAACGGGGGTACTAATGAAAAACTGTTTTTT
TRBD1	NA	TRBJ2-2	TRBV5-1	CASSLGGGGELFF	TGCGCCAGCAGCTTAGGGGGCGGCGGGGAGCTGTTTTTT
TRBD2	NA	TRBJ2-3	TRBV5-4	CASSLGLAGGDTQYF	TGTGCCAGCAGCCTGGGACTAGCGGGTGGAGATACGCAGTATTTT
TRBD2	once	TRBJ2-5	TRBV7-9	CASSLTGGPETQYF	TGTGCCAGCAGCTTAACGGGAGGGCCGGAGACCCAGTACTTC
NA	NA	TRBJ1-1	TRBV11-3	CASGAKLMMNTEAFF	TGTGCCAGCGGGGCCAAACTTATGATGAACACTGAAGCTTTCTTT